Below are 21 T cell receptor beta chains sequenced from a single sample in a study of T cell changes during pregnancy in multiple sclerosis. The data were produced by immunoSEQ multiplex PCR, yet TCRdb's version contains in-frame clones alone and is incomplete. The table shows some 40,000 clones, with 85% to 90% occurring only once. Here the sequenced sample was CD4+ T cells from peripheral blood mononuclear cells, taken in the first trimester of pregnancy. The receptors stem from a female donor with multiple sclerosis, enrolled in a pregnancy study.

This chain uses TRBV7-8 with TRBJ2-6, with D possibly TRBD2 on 5 matching bases. CDR3 length: 15 amino acids. Trimming stripped 4 bases from V and 0 bases from J, with 7 bases between. CDR1 SGHVS and CDR2 FQNEAQ come from the germline V gene. CDR3 in amino acids: CASSYSGSGANVLTF. In DNA form, the CDR3 reads TGTGCCAGCAGCTACAGCGGCTCTGGGGCCAACGTCCTGACTTTC.

The V gene is TRBV15, the J gene TRBJ2-2; perhaps TRBD1 as D (5 bases). V lost 1 base and J 4 bases, leaving 16 bases between the germline ends. The CDR3 is 17 residues long. CDR1 and CDR2 from the germline V gene are LNHNV and YYDKDF (reference sequence). CDR3 DNA sequence: TGTGCCACCAGCAGAGTTTCCCCACAGGTAACCACCGGGGAGCTGTTTTTT. The encoded protein is CATSRVSPQVTTGELFF.

The chain joins TRBV12-5 to TRBJ1-2, with TRBD1 matching over 7 bases. V dropped 2 bases and J dropped 7; count of bases not matched to a gene: 7. Germline values: CDR1 LGHNT, CDR2 FRNRAP. This CDR3 spans 14 amino acids. This CDR3 reads CASGLPGQVAGYTF. CDR3 DNA sequence: TGTGCTAGTGGTTTGCCCGGACAGGTAGCTGGCTACACCTTC.

The chain is built from TRBV5-4 and TRBJ1-2; TRBD1 might be the D (5 bases). Germline CDR1 and CDR2: SGHNT and YYREEE (reference sequence). V gave up 0 bases and J gave up 4 bases, with 7 bases separating them. The CDR3 loop spans 13 amino acids. The CDR3 bases are TGTGCCAGCAGCTTGGGACAGCTCTATGGCTACACCTTC. Residues: CASSLGQLYGYTF. Looking up the rest from reference TRBV5-4 and TRBJ1-2 gives the full variable domain: ETGVTQSPTHLIKTRGQQVTLRCSSQSGHNTVSWYQQALGQGPQFIFQYYREEENGRGNFPPRFSGLQFPNYSSELNVNALELDDSALYLCASSLGQLYGYTFGSGTRLTVV.

V usage is TRBV2 and J usage is TRBJ1-2; 8 nucleotides match TRBD1. CDR3 size: 12 residues. V trimming: 1 base; J trimming: 13 bases; junction bases outside the gene matches: 5. CDR1 and CDR2 (germline): SNHLY, FYNNEI. CDR3 amino acids: CASSEDGQGLTF. In DNA form, the CDR3 reads TGTGCCAGCAGTGAAGACGGACAGGGCCTCACCTTC.

The chain employs TRBV9 and TRBJ2-7, with D possibly being TRBD2 (6 bases). The V end was cut by 3 bases, the J end by 5 bases, with 15 bases between. This CDR3 is built from 14 residues. In germline, CDR1 is SGDLS, CDR2 YYNGEE. The CDR3 DNA follows: TGTGCCAGCAGCGGTGGAGGGATAGGCCACGAGCAGTACTTC. Its translation is CASSGGGIGHEQYF.

V and J are TRBV10-1 and TRBJ2-5; tentatively, D is TRBD2 (6 bases). V lost 4 bases and J lost 3, with 12 bases in between. There are 14 residues in the CDR3. Per germline, CDR1 WNHNN and CDR2 SYGVQD (reference sequence). DNA for the CDR3: TGCGCCAGCAGTGTGGGGGGACCAGAAGAGACCCAGTACTTC. As protein: CASSVGGPEETQYF.

The chain links TRBV5-1 to TRBJ2-1, with 8 bases fitting TRBD1. Germline CDR1 SGHRS, CDR2 YFSETQ. CDR3 length: 14 amino acids. Trimming at V came to 0 bases and at J to 5 bases, leaving 1 base not matched to a gene. CDR3 amino acids: CASSLGGQDNEQFF. Here the CDR3 DNA reads TGCGCCAGCAGCTTGGGGGGACAGGACAATGAGCAGTTCTTC.

The genes are TRBV6-5 and TRBJ1-1; D is perhaps TRBD1 (6 bases). The CDR3 has 11 amino acids. CDR1 is MNHEY, CDR2 SVGAGI, per germline. V was trimmed by 8 bases and J by 11 bases, leaving 15 bases between them. The chain's CDR3 is CASGRGGEAFF. CDR3 nucleotide sequence: TGTGCCAGCGGACGAGGGGGGGAGGCTTTCTTT.

This rearrangement joins TRBV9 to TRBJ2-7; a weak D match, TRBD1 (5 bases). V was trimmed by 0 bases and J by 2 bases, leaving 12 bases between them. The CDR3 totals 15 residues. Germline lookup yields CDR1 SGDLS and CDR2 YYNGEE. CDR3 sequence: CASSVAPGATYEQYF. The DNA of the CDR3 is TGTGCCAGCAGCGTAGCACCTGGGGCTACCTACGAGCAGTACTTC.

The V call is TRBV25-1, the J call TRBJ2-3, with TRBD2 matching over 7 bases. CDR3 length: 15 amino acids. V lost 5 bases to trimming and J lost 2 bases; unmatched junction nucleotides: 7. CDR1 MGHDK and CDR2 SYGVNS come from the germline V gene. CDR3 DNA: TGTGCCAGCAGTCTCCTAGCGGACCCCACAGATACGCAGTATTTT. Translating gives CASSLLADPTDTQYF.

Here the CDR3 DNA reads TGTGCCAGCAGCCCAGAAATCGGGACAGGGGATTACGAGCAGTACTTC. The encoded protein is CASSPEIGTGDYEQYF. The V and J genes are TRBV2 and TRBJ2-7, with 10 bases identical to TRBD1. In germline, CDR1 is SNHLY, CDR2 FYNNEI. V shed 6 bases, J shed 4 bases, and the junction held 12 bases outside the gene matches. There are 16 residues in the CDR3.

CDR3: CASSFISGVGNTIYF. The CDR3 coding sequence is TGCGCCAGCAGCTTCATATCGGGGGTCGGAAACACCATATATTTT. The genes are TRBV5-1 and TRBJ1-3; TRBD1 might be the D (5 bases). V was cut by 2 bases and J by 4 bases, with 13 bases left in between. The CDR3 contains 15 residues. In germline, CDR1 is SGHRS, CDR2 YFSETQ.

This chain uses TRBV9 with TRBJ2-5; no reliable D call. Between the trimmed V and J ends, which lost 4 bases and 5 bases, there was a span of 15 bases. Germline V gives CDR1 SGDLS, CDR2 YYNGEE. The CDR3 is 14 amino acids. The CDR3 nucleotides are TGTGCCAGCAGCCCGGGTCTGCGAGTGGAGACCCAGTACTTC. This gives the protein CASSPGLRVETQYF.

This chain uses TRBV19 with TRBJ2-2; 7 positions agree with TRBD1. The germline CDR1 and CDR2 sequences are LNHDA and SQIVND (reference sequence). The V gene end was trimmed by 6 bases and the J gene end by 3 bases; junction bases not matched to a gene: 4. The CDR3 runs to 14 residues. CDR3 nucleotide sequence: TGTGCCAGTAGGTCACAGGGGTACACCGGGGAGCTGTTTTTT. The encoded protein is CASRSQGYTGELFF.

The chain employs TRBV7-2 and TRBJ1-1; D is uncertain. The V gene lost 5 bases and the J gene lost 7 bases, with 11 bases spanning the gap. The germline V gene encodes CDR1 SGHTA and CDR2 FQGNSA. This CDR3 is built from 12 residues. This CDR3 is CASSRTGSEAFF. In DNA form, the CDR3 reads TGTGCCAGCAGCCGGACGGGGAGTGAAGCTTTCTTT.

The CDR3 coding sequence is TGTGCCTCCGGGACTAGCCTGGATACGCAGTATTTT. Amino acid sequence: CASGTSLDTQYF. The chain joins TRBV9 to TRBJ2-3; 9 nucleotides match TRBD2. V was clipped by 10 bases and J by 6 bases; unmatched bases: 6. The CDR3 has 12 amino acids. CDR1 SGDLS and CDR2 YYNGEE come from the germline V gene.

The V and J genes are TRBV7-3 and TRBJ2-3; TRBD1 agrees at 9 bases. V lost 1 base, J lost 6 bases, and 8 bases stayed unmatched. Germline V CDR1 and CDR2: SGHTA, FQGTGA. The CDR3 runs 16 residues. CDR3 in DNA: TGTGCCAGCAGCTTAAATCAACAGGGGGCAGGTGATACGCAGTATTTT. Amino acids: CASSLNQQGAGDTQYF. The full variable domain, rest sourced from reference TRBV7-3 and TRBJ2-3, is GAGVSQTPSNKVTEKGKYVELRCDPISGHTALYWYRQSLGQGPEFLIYFQGTGAADDSGLPNDRFFAVRPEGSVSTLKIQRTERGDSAVYLCASSLNQQGAGDTQYFGPGTRLTVL.

CDR3 region: CASSQSKRKDRGFLETQYF. DNA of the CDR3: TGCGCCAGCAGTCAATCGAAACGGAAGGACAGGGGATTTCTCGAGACCCAGTACTTC. V usage is TRBV23-1 and J usage is TRBJ2-5, with 9 bases matching TRBD1. TRBV23-1 is assigned to the ORF class and has an uncertain function. The CDR3 is 19 amino acids. V shed 0 bases and J 5 bases; nucleotides not matched to a gene: 16.

This chain connects TRBV6-6 to TRBJ1-2, with 9 bases lining up with TRBD1. After removal of 7 bases from V and 7 bases from J, the junction contained 10 bases not matched to a gene. The V gene's germline CDR1 is MNHNY and CDR2 SVGAGI (reference sequence). CDR3 size: 14 residues. CDR3 DNA: TGTGCCAGCATCTCCGGGGGACAGGGATTTGGCTACACCTTC. It yields the protein CASISGGQGFGYTF.

This chain joins TRBV5-1 and TRBJ1-2; maybe TRBD1 (5 bases). CDR1 SGHRS and CDR2 YFSETQ come from the germline V gene. Trimming pared 7 bases from V and 2 bases from J, leaving 15 bases between. CDR3 length: 14 residues. The CDR3 loop is CASSWGGENYGYTF. CDR3 nucleotide sequence: TGCGCCAGCTCCTGGGGGGGGGAGAACTATGGCTACACCTTC.